This TCR beta chain was observed in a study of cytomegalovirus exposure and HLA in healthy donors. The PCR had 60 Vbeta and 13 Jbeta primers. Clones were sequenced by immunoSEQ multiplex PCR, and TCRdb holds only the in-frame ones, with some missing. Seen here are 200,000 or so clones, over 75% observed once, and the top ten hold 3.8%. V lost 11 bases and J lost 7, with 21 bases in between. CDR3 length equals 14 residues. Germline CDR1 is MNHEY and CDR2 is SMNVEV (reference sequence). Study-wide results and limits: A later analysis showed TCR association rates differing by HLA locus, peaking at DRB1 and lowest at HLA-C.

As to this clone: Its antigen is undetermined.

The receptor was isolated from a middle-aged man in good health and CMV-seronegative. The sample consisted of PBMCs. V gene TRBV27 combines with J gene TRBJ2-1; TRBD2 is a possible D gene (6 bases). The CDR3 bases are TGTGCCGGCAAGACGGGAGCTTACCGGAATGAGCAGTTCTTC. This encodes CAGKTGAYRNEQFF.